This T cell receptor (beta chain) is drawn from a study of CD8 T cells in Susac syndrome (dated by TCRdb to between 2018 and 2021). About the study as a whole: Whether CD8+ T cell activation and differentiation in Susac syndrome was antigen driven was tested using repertoire sequencing. The study compared CD8+ T cell repertoire clonality among 11 to 12 healthy donors, around 14 Susac syndrome patients and roughly 16 multiple sclerosis patients.

Peripheral blood CD8+ and CD4+ T cells from healthy donors, Susac syndrome patients and multiple sclerosis patients were profiled by high-throughput TCR beta sequencing. Treatment-naive patients with stable or active relapsing-remitting disease fulfilling revised McDonald criteria were used as multiple sclerosis controls. Bulk CD8+ and CD4+ T cells were purified by magnetic negative isolation, whereas CD8+ TEMRA cells were enriched by FACS. Blood was collected in EDTA tubes and processed within 24 hours, with PBMCs isolated through density gradient centrifugation. PBMCs destined for TCR sequencing were cryopreserved in liquid nitrogen and later thawed in a 37 °C water bath. The sorted or isolated CD4+, CD8+ and CD8+ TEMRA cells had a purity of 90% or higher. General conclusions and limits of the study: The number of individuals in the TCR sequencing and HLA analysis was acknowledged as relatively small.

This clonotype has a handful of counts. This clone's antigen is unknown. No much larger clone exists at a distance of one base, and base qualities are not known. RNA was extracted with the RNeasy kit and about 0.5 to 1 ug was reverse transcribed using random hexamers. The immunoSEQ multiplex PCR assay, which covers 54 Vbeta and 13 Jbeta segments, was used to amplify TCR beta CDR3 regions. PCR amplification bias was corrected using a synthetic template baseline for primer optimization and computational correction. Processing in the source paper ran as follows. Only productive sequences were kept, with reads annotated to V, D and J genes according to IMGT and analyzed in immunoSEQ Analyzer. Clonality was computed as one minus Shannon entropy normalized by log2 of the number of productive unique sequences. Public and private clones were assessed among the 100 most prevalent clones of each patient and control. A clone was defined as Susac-specific if it was absent from the healthy and MS cohorts, from 1052 published viral clones and from other ImmuneACCESS disease sequences. TCRdb redid the processing of the public reads, applying fastp at Q25 and MiXCR, and retained in-frame beta chains. Entries are consolidated by CDR3 protein sequence, retaining the most common genes and DNA. TCRdb's processing, not the authors', yielded these V and J calls. The sample table lists 70,000 or so distinct CDR3 sequences, about 94% of them with a count of one. The top ten clonotypes cover about 0.6% of the sample.

Taken from cysteine to phenylalanine, the CDR3 has 13 residues. The read is trimmed to its CDR3 DNA, 39 bases read in frame from base 1. Reading the germline V gene gives CDR1 SQVTM and CDR2 ANQGSEA. Ends trimmed: V by 5 bases, J by 2 bases; bases unmatched to a gene: 4. The specimen sequenced was CD8+ T cells from PBMCs. The receptor was isolated from a human donor with multiple sclerosis. The rearranged chain carries TRBV29-1 and TRBJ2-3; 7 central bases correspond to TRBD1. In nucleotide form, the sequence is TGCAGCGTTCTGGGGACAGTCACAGATACGCAGTATTTT. This translates into CSVLGTVTDTQYF.